These T cell receptor beta chains were read from a single sample in a study of regulatory T cells in long-lasting Graves disease. TCRdb called the multiplex PCR reads again in MiXCR, with one record for every CDR3 protein. The sample carries fewer than 500,000 distinct CDR3 sequences, about a sixth recorded once. The data were also submitted as part of a second study, on T cells in Graves' hyperthyroidism and ophthalmopathy.

Material: peripheral blood mononuclear cells (PBMCs), obtained at new diagnosis, from a patient treated with antithyroid drugs. These receptors all stem from a man in his forties or fifties with Graves disease. CDR3s include the opening cysteine and the closing phenylalanine or tryptophan. D genes are given only for firm matches. Not all rows give a size; the values are once, few, many and, for expanded clones, a class.

j_call: TRBJ2-7
v_call: TRBV5-6
clone_size: .
d_call: TRBD1
cdr3_aa: CASTSEGQGAREQYF
cdr3_nt: TGTGCCAGCACCTCCGAAGGACAGGGGGCGCGTGAGCAGTACTTC

j_call: TRBJ1-1
v_call: TRBV5-8
clone_size: many
d_call: .
cdr3_aa: CASSLYSDSEAFF
cdr3_nt: TGTGCCAGCAGCTTGTACTCGGATTCTGAAGCTTTCTTT

j_call: TRBJ2-7
v_call: TRBV27
clone_size: .
d_call: .
cdr3_aa: CASSSSTLRKQYF
cdr3_nt: TGTGCCAGCAGTTCATCGACTCTAAGAAAGCAGTACTTC

j_call: TRBJ2-2
v_call: TRBV5-6
clone_size: few
d_call: .
cdr3_aa: CASSLVWQTNTGELFF
cdr3_nt: TGTGCCAGCAGCTTGGTTTGGCAGACAAACACCGGGGAGCTGTTTTTT

j_call: TRBJ1-6
v_call: TRBV9
clone_size: .
d_call: .
cdr3_aa: CASSASQGMVSPLHF
cdr3_nt: TGTGCCAGCAGCGCGTCACAGGGCATGGTTTCACCCCTCCACTTT

j_call: TRBJ2-3
v_call: TRBV5-1
clone_size: few
d_call: TRBD1
cdr3_aa: CASFPGQHHTDTQYF
cdr3_nt: TGCGCCAGCTTTCCGGGACAGCACCACACAGATACGCAGTATTTT

j_call: TRBJ2-5
v_call: TRBV29-1
clone_size: many
d_call: TRBD2
cdr3_aa: CSVELGGRAQYF
cdr3_nt: TGCAGCGTTGAACTGGGCGGGAGAGCCCAGTACTTC

j_call: TRBJ2-1
v_call: TRBV7-8
clone_size: .
d_call: TRBD2
cdr3_aa: CASSLAVTSGYNEQFF
cdr3_nt: TGTGCCAGCAGCTTAGCGGTAACTAGCGGGTACAATGAGCAGTTCTTC

j_call: TRBJ2-4
v_call: TRBV12-3/TRBV12-4
clone_size: few
d_call: .
cdr3_aa: CASSFLSIGKNIQYF
cdr3_nt: TGTGCCAGCAGTTTTTTGTCGATCGGCAAAAACATTCAGTACTTC

j_call: TRBJ2-5
v_call: TRBV11-1
clone_size: many
d_call: TRBD1
cdr3_aa: CASSPGQGKETQYF
cdr3_nt: TGTGCCAGCAGCCCGGGACAGGGAAAAGAGACCCAGTACTTC

j_call: TRBJ2-2
v_call: TRBV19
clone_size: .
d_call: .
cdr3_aa: CASSIGGMSGELFF
cdr3_nt: TGTGCCAGTAGTATTGGCGGGATGTCCGGGGAGCTGTTTTTT

j_call: TRBJ1-4
v_call: TRBV7-8
clone_size: few
d_call: .
cdr3_aa: CASSLGRGVTAKTNEKLFF
cdr3_nt: TGTGCCAGCAGCTTAGGGAGGGGGGTGACGGCTAAAACTAATGAAAAACTGTTTTTT

j_call: TRBJ2-3
v_call: TRBV20-1
clone_size: .
d_call: TRBD2
cdr3_aa: CSAVRSLAGAGDTQYF
cdr3_nt: TGCAGTGCTGTTCGATCCCTAGCGGGAGCTGGGGATACGCAGTATTTT

j_call: TRBJ2-3
v_call: TRBV19
clone_size: few
d_call: .
cdr3_aa: CASSIGGADTQYF
cdr3_nt: TGTGCCAGTAGTATTGGCGGGGCTGATACGCAGTATTTT

j_call: TRBJ2-7
v_call: TRBV28
clone_size: many
d_call: .
cdr3_aa: CASSLARGVSYEQYF
cdr3_nt: TGTGCCAGCAGTTTGGCGCGGGGCGTTTCCTACGAGCAGTACTTC

j_call: TRBJ2-3
v_call: TRBV27
clone_size: many
d_call: .
cdr3_aa: CASNPRAGRTDTQYF
cdr3_nt: TGTGCCAGCAATCCCCGGGCAGGGCGCACAGATACGCAGTATTTT

j_call: TRBJ2-4
v_call: TRBV4-2
clone_size: .
d_call: TRBD2
cdr3_aa: CASSQFGETSQNIQYF
cdr3_nt: TGTGCCAGCAGCCAATTTGGCGAGACTAGCCAAAACATTCAGTACTTC

j_call: TRBJ2-2
v_call: TRBV24-1
clone_size: .
d_call: TRBD1
cdr3_aa: CATSDPPGQTNTGELFF
cdr3_nt: TGTGCCACCAGTGATCCCCCGGGACAGACGAACACCGGGGAGCTGTTTTTT

j_call: TRBJ2-5
v_call: TRBV3-1
clone_size: .
d_call: TRBD1
cdr3_aa: CASSHPTGGPETQYF
cdr3_nt: TGTGCCAGCAGCCACCCGACAGGGGGCCCAGAGACCCAGTACTTC

j_call: TRBJ2-7
v_call: TRBV20-1
clone_size: .
d_call: TRBD2
cdr3_aa: CSAWTSGIFEQYF
cdr3_nt: TGCAGTGCTTGGACTAGCGGGATATTCGAGCAGTACTTC

j_call: TRBJ2-1
v_call: TRBV28
clone_size: many
d_call: TRBD1
cdr3_aa: CASSSYRDRVYDEQFF
cdr3_nt: TGTGCCAGCAGTTCATACCGGGACAGGGTTTACGATGAGCAGTTCTTC

j_call: TRBJ2-7
v_call: TRBV7-8
clone_size: many
d_call: .
cdr3_aa: CASSSSVYEQYF
cdr3_nt: TGTGCCAGCAGCTCCTCAGTGTACGAGCAGTACTTC

j_call: TRBJ2-7
v_call: TRBV10-3
clone_size: many
d_call: .
cdr3_aa: CAISSNPGNEQYF
cdr3_nt: TGTGCCATCTCCTCAAATCCAGGGAACGAGCAGTACTTC

j_call: TRBJ2-2
v_call: TRBV5-1
clone_size: few
d_call: .
cdr3_aa: CASSRDVGSTGELFF
cdr3_nt: TGCGCCAGCAGCAGGGACGTAGGAAGTACCGGGGAGCTGTTTTTT

j_call: TRBJ2-3
v_call: TRBV7-9
clone_size: .
d_call: TRBD2
cdr3_aa: CASSHGLAGVSTDTQYF
cdr3_nt: TGTGCCAGCAGCCACGGACTAGCGGGAGTGAGCACAGATACGCAGTATTTT

j_call: TRBJ2-7
v_call: TRBV11-2
clone_size: many
d_call: .
cdr3_aa: CASSLGLSSFYEQYF
cdr3_nt: TGTGCCAGCAGCTTAGGCTTGTCTAGCTTCTACGAGCAGTACTTC

j_call: TRBJ2-3
v_call: TRBV9
clone_size: many
d_call: .
cdr3_aa: CASSVVAGQGTDTQYF
cdr3_nt: TGTGCCAGCAGCGTAGTAGCGGGACAGGGAACAGATACGCAGTATTTT

j_call: TRBJ2-2
v_call: TRBV5-5
clone_size: .
d_call: TRBD1
cdr3_aa: CASSRRTGPAGELFF
cdr3_nt: TGTGCCAGCAGCCGGAGGACAGGGCCCGCCGGGGAGCTGTTTTTT

j_call: TRBJ2-5
v_call: TRBV6-2/TRBV6-3
clone_size: once
d_call: .
cdr3_aa: CASNLAGYQETQYF
cdr3_nt: TGTGCCAGCAACCTGGCAGGGTACCAAGAGACCCAGTACTTC

j_call: TRBJ1-1
v_call: TRBV11-2
clone_size: many
d_call: .
cdr3_aa: CASSLTVGVAEAFF
cdr3_nt: TGTGCCAGCAGCTTAACGGTGGGGGTGGCTGAAGCTTTCTTT

j_call: TRBJ2-5
v_call: TRBV29-1
clone_size: .
d_call: TRBD1
cdr3_aa: CSVPGQGGETQYF
cdr3_nt: TGCAGCGTTCCGGGACAGGGTGGGGAGACCCAGTACTTC

j_call: TRBJ2-7
v_call: TRBV3-1
clone_size: few
d_call: .
cdr3_aa: CASSQRARGNRAIEQYF
cdr3_nt: TGTGCCAGCAGCCAAAGGGCAAGGGGCAACAGGGCCATCGAGCAGTACTTC

j_call: TRBJ2-4
v_call: TRBV2
clone_size: many
d_call: TRBD2
cdr3_aa: CASSEARLAGGNKNIQYF
cdr3_nt: TGTGCCAGCAGTGAAGCGCGGCTAGCGGGAGGAAATAAAAACATTCAGTACTTC

j_call: TRBJ2-7
v_call: TRBV11-2
clone_size: many
d_call: .
cdr3_aa: CASSFNPSYEQYF
cdr3_nt: TGTGCCAGCAGCTTCAACCCCTCCTACGAGCAGTACTTC

j_call: TRBJ2-5
v_call: TRBV11-3
clone_size: many
d_call: .
cdr3_aa: CASSLTGRKQETQYF
cdr3_nt: TGTGCCAGCAGCTTGACGGGACGTAAACAAGAGACCCAGTACTTC

j_call: TRBJ2-2
v_call: TRBV11-2
clone_size: few
d_call: .
cdr3_aa: CASSLVKAGELFF
cdr3_nt: TGTGCCAGCAGCTTAGTTAAGGCCGGGGAGCTGTTTTTT

j_call: TRBJ2-3
v_call: TRBV20-1
clone_size: many
d_call: TRBD2
cdr3_aa: CSATGTSGADTQYF
cdr3_nt: TGCAGTGCCACCGGGACTAGCGGGGCAGATACGCAGTATTTT

j_call: TRBJ2-5
v_call: TRBV27
clone_size: many
d_call: .
cdr3_aa: CASSPSVGFGETQYF
cdr3_nt: TGTGCCAGCAGTCCGTCGGTGGGGTTTGGGGAGACCCAGTACTTC

j_call: TRBJ2-3
v_call: TRBV13
clone_size: many
d_call: .
cdr3_aa: CASSLSIGRSGDTQYF
cdr3_nt: TGTGCCAGCAGCTTGTCAATCGGCCGTTCGGGGGATACGCAGTATTTT

j_call: TRBJ2-2
v_call: TRBV12-3/TRBV12-4
clone_size: .
d_call: .
cdr3_aa: CASRLSGTRNTGELFF
cdr3_nt: TGTGCCAGCAGACTCTCCGGGACCAGGAACACCGGGGAGCTGTTTTTT

j_call: TRBJ1-2
v_call: TRBV7-9
clone_size: .
d_call: .
cdr3_aa: CASSLGTTRRSYTF
cdr3_nt: TGTGCCAGCAGCTTAGGGACGACGCGACGGAGCTACACCTTC

j_call: TRBJ1-1
v_call: TRBV11-3
clone_size: .
d_call: TRBD1
cdr3_aa: CASSPRDRAEAFF
cdr3_nt: TGTGCCAGCAGCCCGAGGGACAGGGCTGAAGCTTTCTTT

j_call: TRBJ2-5
v_call: TRBV27
clone_size: .
d_call: .
cdr3_aa: CASSLTGTYLETQYF
cdr3_nt: TGTGCCAGCAGTTTAACCGGGACATACCTAGAGACCCAGTACTTC

j_call: TRBJ1-2
v_call: TRBV7-3
clone_size: few
d_call: TRBD1
cdr3_aa: CASSLTGTGDGYTF
cdr3_nt: TGTGCCAGCAGCTTAACAGGGACAGGGGATGGCTACACCTTC

j_call: TRBJ2-1
v_call: TRBV28
clone_size: .
d_call: TRBD2
cdr3_aa: CASNIPGLAGGVNEQFF
cdr3_nt: TGTGCCAGCAATATTCCGGGACTAGCGGGGGGGGTCAATGAGCAGTTCTTC

j_call: TRBJ2-3
v_call: TRBV12-3/TRBV12-4
clone_size: .
d_call: TRBD2
cdr3_aa: CASSRLAGPGQYF
cdr3_nt: TGTGCCAGCAGTCGACTAGCGGGGCCCGGGCAGTATTTT

j_call: TRBJ1-4
v_call: TRBV5-5
clone_size: many
d_call: .
cdr3_aa: CASSLARGEKLFF
cdr3_nt: TGTGCCAGCAGCTTGGCCCGGGGTGAAAAACTGTTTTTT

j_call: TRBJ2-3
v_call: TRBV5-1
clone_size: few
d_call: TRBD2
cdr3_aa: CASSGGLAGEIDTQYF
cdr3_nt: TGCGCCAGCAGCGGGGGACTAGCGGGAGAAATAGATACGCAGTATTTT

j_call: TRBJ1-6
v_call: TRBV20-1
clone_size: few
d_call: .
cdr3_aa: CSARDLGLTRPDSPLHF
cdr3_nt: TGCAGTGCTAGAGATTTGGGGTTGACTCGCCCTGATTCACCCCTCCACTTT

j_call: TRBJ2-7
v_call: TRBV28
clone_size: many
d_call: .
cdr3_aa: CASRTLFEQYF
cdr3_nt: TGTGCCAGCAGAACCCTTTTCGAGCAGTACTTC

j_call: TRBJ2-7
v_call: TRBV3-1
clone_size: few
d_call: TRBD1
cdr3_aa: CASSVRDSHPYEQYF
cdr3_nt: TGTGCCAGCAGCGTCCGGGACAGTCATCCCTACGAGCAGTACTTC

j_call: TRBJ2-7
v_call: TRBV2
clone_size: .
d_call: .
cdr3_aa: CASSDPDNFSYEQYF
cdr3_nt: TGTGCCAGCAGTGATCCGGACAACTTCTCCTACGAGCAGTACTTC

j_call: TRBJ2-2
v_call: TRBV28
clone_size: many
d_call: TRBD1
cdr3_aa: CASKGTGDSGELFF
cdr3_nt: TGTGCCAGCAAGGGGACAGGGGATAGCGGGGAGCTGTTTTTT

j_call: TRBJ1-2
v_call: TRBV12-3/TRBV12-4
clone_size: few
d_call: .
cdr3_aa: CASSLGQKNYGYTF
cdr3_nt: TGTGCCAGCAGTTTAGGGCAGAAGAACTATGGCTACACCTTC

j_call: TRBJ2-5
v_call: TRBV2
clone_size: many
d_call: .
cdr3_aa: CASSVAWAVRETQYF
cdr3_nt: TGTGCCAGCAGTGTTGCTTGGGCCGTGAGGGAGACCCAGTACTTC